The 13 T cell receptor beta chains reported below all come from one sample, sequenced in a study of somatic mutations in cytotoxic T cells in rheumatoid arthritis. Data came from immunoSEQ multiplex PCR; TCRdb stores just in-frame clones and leaves some out. The data contain about 11,000 clones, over 65% of them singletons. Material: CD8+ T cells sorted from blood. Every receptor here comes from an older man in good health.

This chain uses TRBV27 with TRBJ2-7; 7 bases are a match to TRBD2. The germline gives CDR1 MNHEY, CDR2 SMNVEV (reference sequence). Unmatched junction bases numbered 3, after V lost 1 base and J lost 0 bases. This CDR3 region has 15 residues. The CDR3 loop reads CASSLFGGSSYEQYF. The CDR3 nucleotides are TGTGCCAGCAGTTTATTCGGCGGGAGCTCCTACGAGCAGTACTTC.

This clone was recorded once. This chain links TRBV28 with TRBJ2-7; TRBD1 agrees at 7 bases. The J segment lost 5 bases and the V segment lost 3 bases, leaving 7 bases of the junction unmatched. The CDR3 extends over 14 amino acids. The V gene's germline CDR1 is MDHEN and CDR2 SYDVKM. The CDR3 coding sequence is TGTGCCAGCAGTTTGACAGGGAAGGCCCACGAGCAGTACTTC. The encoded protein is CASSLTGKAHEQYF.

This clone was observed a few times. The chain is built from TRBV30 and TRBJ1-4; possibly TRBD1 for D (5 bases). The V gene lost 1 base and the J gene lost 3 bases, with 12 bases spanning the gap. The germline V gene has CDR1 GTSNPN and CDR2 SVGIG (reference sequence). This CDR3 has 15 residues. The CDR3 here is CAWSGGRESNEKLFF. In DNA form, the CDR3 reads TGTGCCTGGAGTGGAGGCAGGGAGTCTAATGAAAAACTGTTTTTT. The full variable domain, in which reference TRBV30 and TRBJ1-4 provide the parts outside the CDR3, is SQTIHQWPATLVQPVGSPLSLECTVEGTSNPNLYWYRQAAGRGLQLLFYSVGIGQISSEVPQNLSASRPQDRQFILSSKKLLLSDSGFYLCAWSGGRESNEKLFFGSGTQLSVL.

The chain employs TRBV7-2 and TRBJ1-1, with D unclear. The germline V and J ends were trimmed by 2 bases and 0 bases, with 7 bases remaining between them. This CDR3 is built from 14 residues. The germline V gene has CDR1 SGHTA and CDR2 FQGNSA. CDR3 region: CASSLMTLNTEAFF. CDR3 nucleotide sequence: TGTGCCAGCAGCTTAATGACTCTGAACACTGAAGCTTTCTTT.

CDR3 nucleotide sequence: TGCGCCAGTTGGGGGGAGGGGCCCGAGCAGTACTTC. Its translation: CASWGEGPEQYF. The rearrangement joins TRBV10-2 to TRBJ2-7; 7 positions match TRBD2. Germline lookup yields CDR1 WSHSY and CDR2 SAAADI. V dropped 9 bases and J dropped 6; count of bases not matched to a gene: 8. CDR3 length: 12 amino acids.

This chain links TRBV5-5 with TRBJ1-1, with TRBD1 as a possible D gene (6 bases). Trimming removed 4 bases from V and 1 base from J, with 11 bases in between. Germline loops: CDR1 SGHKS, CDR2 YYEKEE (reference sequence). This CDR3 is built from 14 residues. The DNA of the CDR3 is TGTGCCAGCAGCGTCCTACAGGGGAACACTGAAGCTTTCTTT. Encoded protein: CASSVLQGNTEAFF.

This chain uses TRBV10-3 with TRBJ2-2, with 9 bases that match TRBD2. Germline assignment: CDR1 ENHRY and CDR2 SYGVKD. V shed 2 bases, J shed 7 bases, and the junction held 2 bases outside the gene matches. This CDR3 is built from 14 residues. Written as DNA, the CDR3 is TGTGCCATCAGTGAGGGGACTAGCATCGGGGAGCTGTTTTTT. It translates to CAISEGTSIGELFF.

Written as DNA, the CDR3 is TGTGCCAGCAGTGAATATCAGGGCGACTATGGCTACACCTTC. Amino acid sequence: CASSEYQGDYGYTF. This chain joins TRBV25-1 and TRBJ1-2; perhaps TRBD1 as D (5 bases). V was trimmed by 0 bases and J by 3 bases, leaving 8 bases between them. CDR1 and CDR2 (germline): MGHDK, SYGVNS. The CDR3 has 14 amino acids.

In its sample, this clone was seen once. The gene calls are TRBV27 and TRBJ1-1; D remains ambiguous. The V end lost 3 bases, the J end lost 5 bases, and 10 bases lay between the germline ends. The CDR3 length is 13 residues. The germline CDR1 and CDR2 sequences are MNHEY and SMNVEV (reference sequence). The CDR3 nucleotides are TGTGCCAGCAGTTTGAGCGCCCCGACTGAAGCTTTCTTT. Translating gives CASSLSAPTEAFF.

The rearrangement links TRBV30 to TRBJ2-7; D uncertain. Germline loops: CDR1 GTSNPN, CDR2 SVGIG (reference sequence). This CDR3 region has 13 residues. V lost 4 bases to trimming and J lost 2 bases, with 12 bases between them. CDR3 amino acids: CAWIPDGAYEQYF. DNA of the CDR3: TGTGCCTGGATCCCGGACGGAGCCTACGAGCAGTACTTC. The complete variable domain, with remaining parts taken from reference TRBV30 and TRBJ2-7, reads SQTIHQWPATLVQPVGSPLSLECTVEGTSNPNLYWYRQAAGRGLQLLFYSVGIGQISSEVPQNLSASRPQDRQFILSSKKLLLSDSGFYLCAWIPDGAYEQYFGPGTRLTVT.

V gene TRBV6-5 combines with J gene TRBJ2-5; 10 bases line up with TRBD2. CDR1 is MNHEY and CDR2 is SVGAGI in the germline V gene. V dropped 0 bases and J dropped 6; count of bases not matched to a gene: 7. The CDR3 is 16 residues long. Here the CDR3 DNA reads TGTGCCAGCAGTTACTCGACAAGCGGGGGGGGAAAGACCCAGTACTTC. It yields the protein CASSYSTSGGGKTQYF.

The chain carries TRBV28 and TRBJ2-7; tentatively, D is TRBD2 (5 bases). CDR1 and CDR2 (germline): MDHEN, SYDVKM. V lost 2 bases and J 0 bases, leaving 11 bases between the germline ends. The CDR3 consists of 15 residues. The CDR3 is CASSLEAVSSYEQYF. DNA of the CDR3: TGTGCCAGCAGTTTAGAAGCGGTTAGCTCCTACGAGCAGTACTTC.

J is TRBJ1-1 and V is TRBV6-1; TRBD1 aligns across 7 bases. Unmatched junction bases numbered 11, after V lost 5 bases and J lost 8 bases. Germline assignment: CDR1 MNHNS and CDR2 SASEGT. CDR3 size: 14 residues. The CDR3 DNA reads as TGTGCCAGCAGTCCCAGTGTTGAGACAGGGGAAGCTTTCTTT. Translated: CASSPSVETGEAFF.